The T cell receptor (beta chain) described here comes from a study of identical twins. Study outcomes and limitations: Invariant populations such as MAIT and iNKT cells could partly muddle zero-insertion analyses.

Unique molecular identifiers were in the cDNA, with template-switch universal primer binding. MiXCR was run by TCRdb on the 5' RACE reads, yielding one entry per CDR3 protein. The table shows about 890,000 distinct CDR3 sequences, with approximately 13% occurring only once. This clonotype appeared a few times. The antigen is undetermined. CDR1 DFQATT and CDR2 SNEGSKA come from the germline V gene (reference sequence). Germline trimming cut 8 bases from V and 1 base from J; bases unmatched to any gene: 8. CDR3 length equals 16 residues. These sequences were also reported in another study, on yellow fever vaccine responses in identical twins.

Sequencing input: PBMCs. The chain links TRBV20-1 to TRBJ2-1; 13 bases align to TRBD2. The clonotype was recovered from a woman younger than 30 in good health. Here the CDR3 DNA reads TGCAGTTCGGGACTAGCGGGGAACCCGTCCTACAATGAGCAGTTCTTC. Translation: CSSGLAGNPSYNEQFF.